This TCR beta chain is drawn from a study of cytomegalovirus exposure and HLA in healthy donors. The study's findings and limits: Some public TCRs appeared in many individuals, while most sequences were rare.

60 Vbeta and 13 Jbeta primers were used in PCR. In the original processing: A later analysis tallied 80 million to 100 million unique TCR beta chains, around 12 million of them shared. Assay: immunoSEQ multiplex PCR; the TCRdb copy retains only in-frame clones and omits some. That table is the source of V, J and clone size, and D and trimming were worked out from the DNA. The top ten hold roughly 0.99% of the sample, which has 95,000 to 150,000 clones, roughly 81% seen once. Concerning this clone: Its antigen is as yet unknown.

Germline CDR1 MNHEY, CDR2 SVGAGI. CDR3 length: 13 residues. Trimming shortened V by 7 bases and J by 6 bases, and 16 bases separated the two germline ends. Sequencing used PBMCs. This receptor was obtained from a young woman in good health and CMV-seronegative. This sequence joins TRBV6-5 and TRBJ2-7; possible D gene TRBD2, 6 bases. CDR3 DNA sequence: TGTGCCAGCAAGGAGGGTGGGTTTGGCGAGCAGTACTTC. Amino acid sequence: CASKEGGFGEQYF.